This T cell receptor (beta chain) was profiled in a study of OX40 agonist ivuxolimab in advanced cancers. Across the whole study: Patients undergoing dose escalation presented with hepatocellular carcinoma, melanoma, renal cell or head and neck cancer.

The V end lost 0 bases, the J end lost 5 bases, and 19 bases lay between the germline ends. The CDR3 covers 17 residues. The germline V gene encodes CDR1 LNHNV and CDR2 YYDKDF (reference sequence). Study results and limitations: Averaged across samples, CD8+ T cells carried more expanded clones than CD4+ did.

The assay was immunoSEQ multiplex PCR, and TCRdb's table has in-frame clones only and misses some. Of tens of thousands of clones listed, around 81% are singletons. This clone has a handful of counts. Its antigen is not known. The sequences come from CD4+ or CD8+ T cells sorted from blood, collected in a trial of the OX40 agonist ivuxolimab. The TCR comes from an adult with an advanced solid tumor such as melanoma, head and neck, liver or kidney cancer. The V call is TRBV15, the J call TRBJ1-1; D uncertain. The CDR3 protein is CATSRDVVGRRETEAFF. In DNA, the CDR3 is TGTGCCACCAGCAGAGATGTCGTGGGCCGCCGGGAAACTGAAGCTTTCTTT.